The following is a T cell receptor (beta chain) sequence with its context. This entry belongs to a study of T cell responses to AZD1222 COVID-19 vaccine. Germline loops: CDR1 SGDLS, CDR2 YYNGEE. The ends were cut back, 4 bases at V and 6 bases at J, with 10 bases in the middle. The CDR3 has 12 amino acids. The table came from immunoSEQ multiplex PCR; TCRdb's copy has only in-frame clones and leaves some out. The sample includes some 150,000 clones, under 95% of them seen just once. This chain links TRBV9 with TRBJ1-1; D unclear. This TCR came from an adult in good health. Sequenced material: peripheral blood, taken on day 0 of AZD1222 vaccination. The DNA for the CDR3 is TGTGCCAGCAGCCCCCGGGGAGCTGAAGCTTTCTTT. Protein sequence: CASSPRGAEAFF.